A selection of T cell receptor beta chains follows, all from one sample in a study of T cells in Graves' hyperthyroidism and ophthalmopathy. Using its own MiXCR run on the multiplex PCR reads, TCRdb lists one record per CDR3 protein. The table records more than 600,000 distinct CDR3 sequences, about 15% of them present only once. The material sequenced was blood. Source of these receptors: a man between 18 and 35 years old with Graves' hyperthyroidism. Each CDR3 is given with its conserved first and last residue. The D gene is left open where the match is weak. Rows give clone size only sometimes, using once, few, many, or a class for an expanded clone.

TRBV18	TRBJ2-7	TRBD2	.	CASSPNPGLGDYEQYF	TGTGCCAGCTCACCAAATCCGGGACTAGGGGACTACGAGCAGTACTTC
TRBV15	TRBJ2-6	.	many	CATSRSSSGANVLTF	TGTGCCACCAGCAGATCTAGCTCTGGGGCCAACGTCCTGACTTTC
TRBV11-2	TRBJ2-2	TRBD2	few	CASSSVAGGTGELFF	TGTGCCAGCAGCTCCGTAGCGGGAGGGACCGGGGAGCTGTTTTTT
TRBV30	TRBJ2-5	TRBD2	.	CAWCSGGGAQETQYF	TGTGCCTGGTGCTCGGGCGGGGGGGCCCAAGAGACCCAGTACTTC
TRBV28	TRBJ2-1	.	few	CASSPLVLATNYNEQFF	TGTGCCAGCAGTCCCTTAGTGCTAGCGACTAATTACAATGAGCAGTTCTTC
TRBV5-4	TRBJ2-6	.	.	CASTDRRGSGANVLTF	TGTGCCAGCACCGATCGTAGGGGATCTGGGGCCAACGTCCTGACTTTC
TRBV5-6	TRBJ1-2	.	few	CASSLGRLRGDGYTF	TGTGCCAGCAGTCTTGGTAGACTCCGAGGGGATGGCTACACCTTC
TRBV4-1	TRBJ2-7	.	few	CASSQDVNGEQYF	TGCGCCAGCAGCCAAGATGTCAACGGGGAGCAGTACTTC
TRBV7-2	TRBJ1-1	TRBD1	many	CASSLATGGWTTLEAFF	TGTGCCAGCAGCTTAGCGACAGGGGGCTGGACGACGCTAGAAGCTTTCTTT
TRBV29-1	TRBJ2-5	TRBD1	.	CSVDRDSQETQYF	TGCAGCGTTGACCGGGACAGCCAAGAGACCCAGTACTTC
TRBV28	TRBJ2-7	.	.	CASSFAESYEQYF	TGTGCCAGCAGTTTTGCCGAATCCTACGAGCAGTACTTC
TRBV3-1	TRBJ2-7	TRBD2	many	CASSQILADYYEQYF	TGTGCCAGCAGCCAGATACTAGCGGACTATTACGAGCAGTACTTC
TRBV10-3	TRBJ2-5	TRBD2	few	CAISALAGAKMEETQYF	TGTGCCATCAGTGCACTAGCGGGGGCCAAGATGGAGGAGACCCAGTACTTC
TRBV10-3	TRBJ1-1	.	.	CAIGTPNTEAFF	TGTGCCATTGGGACACCTAACACTGAAGCTTTCTTT
TRBV4-2	TRBJ2-1	TRBD2	.	CASSPSQRFGVGGGEQFF	TGTGCCAGCAGCCCCAGCCAGAGATTTGGGGTCGGGGGGGGTGAGCAGTTCTTC
TRBV20-1	TRBJ2-7	TRBD2	many	CSALAEVGYEQYF	TGCAGTGCTCTAGCGGAGGTCGGTTACGAGCAGTACTTC
TRBV2	TRBJ2-7	TRBD2	.	CASSDPPSGSYEQYF	TGTGCCAGCAGTGACCCCCCTAGCGGCTCCTACGAGCAGTACTTC
TRBV6-2/TRBV6-3	TRBJ2-5	TRBD2	few	CASASGSQETQYF	TGTGCCAGTGCTAGCGGGAGCCAAGAGACCCAGTACTTC
TRBV20-1	TRBJ2-1	TRBD2	many	CSAGRESNEQFF	TGCAGCGCCGGGAGGGAATCCAATGAGCAGTTCTTC
TRBV2	TRBJ2-7	.	many	CASSRDEEGQQYF	TGTGCCAGCAGCCGGGACGAGGAGGGGCAGCAGTACTTC
TRBV5-1	TRBJ2-1	.	.	CASSAPNNEQFF	TGCGCCAGCAGCGCGCCCAACAATGAGCAGTTCTTC
TRBV5-1	TRBJ2-7	TRBD1	many	CASRTGTASYEQYF	TGCGCCAGCAGGACCGGGACAGCCTCCTACGAGCAGTACTTC
TRBV28	TRBJ2-3	TRBD1	few	CASSPLRTGTRDTQYF	TGTGCCAGCAGTCCCCTCCGGACAGGCACAAGAGATACGCAGTATTTT
TRBV9	TRBJ2-5	.	.	CASSEPRETQYF	TGTGCCAGCAGCGAGCCCCGTGAGACCCAGTACTTC
TRBV5-6	TRBJ2-7	.	.	CASSQGHQNSYEQYF	TGTGCCAGCAGCCAGGGACACCAAAACTCCTACGAGCAGTACTTC
TRBV20-1	TRBJ1-5	TRBD1	many	CSADGQGRYSNQPQHF	TGCAGTGCTGACGGACAGGGGAGATATAGCAATCAGCCCCAGCATTTT
TRBV4-3	TRBJ2-2	TRBD1	few	CASSQDRTGGIGELFF	TGCGCCAGCAGCCAAGATAGGACAGGGGGAATCGGGGAGCTGTTTTTT
TRBV28	TRBJ1-5	.	many	CASSLPAGGQPQHF	TGTGCCAGCAGTTTACCCGCCGGGGGTCAGCCCCAGCATTTT
TRBV20-1	TRBJ2-7	.	.	CSASHGLDSYEQYF	TGCAGTGCTTCCCACGGGCTAGACTCCTACGAGCAGTACTTC
TRBV7-2	TRBJ1-3	.	.	CASSPSHGGGNTIYF	TGTGCCAGCAGCCCCTCCCATGGGGGCGGAAACACCATATATTTT
TRBV11-3	TRBJ2-1	.	many	CASRTMDRNNEQFF	TGTGCCAGTAGGACAATGGACAGAAACAATGAGCAGTTCTTC
TRBV7-2	TRBJ2-7	TRBD1	few	CASSLETRTGAYEQYF	TGTGCCAGCAGCTTAGAGACCAGGACAGGGGCCTACGAGCAGTACTTC
TRBV10-3	TRBJ1-1	.	many	CAISDRSNTEAFF	TGTGCCATCAGTGACAGATCGAACACTGAAGCTTTCTTT
TRBV6-2/TRBV6-3	TRBJ1-2	.	many	CASTVDGNYGYTF	TGTGCCAGCACCGTGGACGGTAACTATGGCTACACCTTC
TRBV2	TRBJ2-5	TRBD1	few	CASSEGTGEYQETQYF	TGTGCCAGCAGTGAAGGGACAGGGGAGTACCAAGAGACCCAGTACTTC
TRBV28	TRBJ2-3	.	many	CASSPLGRTDTQYF	TGTGCCAGCAGTCCTCTGGGCCGAACAGATACGCAGTATTTT
TRBV28	TRBJ1-1	.	many	CASSLQVNTEAFF	TGTGCCAGCAGCTTACAGGTGAACACTGAAGCTTTCTTT
TRBV6-1	TRBJ1-5	.	few	CASSELGSFQPQHF	TGTGCCAGCAGTGAACTGGGTTCCTTTCAGCCCCAGCATTTT
TRBV10-3	TRBJ2-1	.	.	CAISAGDLRREQFF	TGTGCCATCAGCGCGGGTGATCTCCGTCGTGAGCAGTTCTTC
TRBV19	TRBJ1-2	.	.	CASKEGHYGYTF	TGTGCCAGTAAGGAGGGACACTATGGCTACACCTTC
TRBV10-3	TRBJ2-3	TRBD2	few	CAAGLASTDTQYF	TGTGCCGCCGGACTAGCGAGCACAGATACGCAGTATTTT
TRBV6-2/TRBV6-3	TRBJ1-1	.	many	CASSYRDTEAFF	TGTGCCAGCAGTTACCGGGACACTGAAGCTTTCTTT
TRBV3-1	TRBJ2-5	.	few	CASSQDLWGETQYF	TGTGCCAGCAGCCAAGATCTTTGGGGAGAGACCCAGTACTTC
TRBV2	TRBJ2-3	.	many	CASSTGTHFWDTQYF	TGTGCCAGCAGCACCGGGACACATTTTTGGGATACGCAGTATTTT
TRBV28	TRBJ2-2	.	many	CASSYGNTGELFF	TGTGCCAGCAGTTACGGGAACACCGGGGAGCTGTTTTTT
TRBV7-9	TRBJ2-7	.	many	CASSLATGEQYF	TGTGCCAGCAGCTTAGCGACAGGCGAGCAGTACTTC
TRBV18	TRBJ1-1	.	many	CASSPAGRLNTEAFF	TGTGCCAGCTCACCAGCCGGCAGACTGAACACTGAAGCTTTCTTT
TRBV12-3/TRBV12-4	TRBJ1-1	.	many	CASSAGLTEAFF	TGTGCCAGCAGTGCAGGGCTCACTGAAGCTTTCTTT
TRBV4-2	TRBJ2-7	.	.	CASSQVEASYEQYF	TGTGCCAGCAGCCAAGTGGAGGCCTCCTACGAGCAGTACTTC
TRBV9	TRBJ2-1	.	.	CASSLHQEAEQFF	TGTGCCAGCAGCCTCCATCAGGAGGCTGAGCAGTTCTTC
TRBV28	TRBJ2-3	.	many	CASSFAGAQPDTQYF	TGTGCCAGCAGTTTCGCGGGGGCTCAGCCAGATACGCAGTATTTT
TRBV2	TRBJ2-2	.	many	CASSDLSNTGELFF	TGTGCCAGCAGTGACTTGTCGAACACCGGGGAGCTGTTTTTT
TRBV4-1	TRBJ1-2	TRBD1	few	CASSHLRQGSNYGYTF	TGCGCCAGCAGCCACCTTAGACAGGGGTCGAACTATGGCTACACCTTC
TRBV12-3/TRBV12-4	TRBJ2-7	TRBD2	many	CASTWGGRQHEQYF	TGTGCCAGCACCTGGGGCGGGAGACAACACGAGCAGTACTTC
TRBV11-2	TRBJ2-1	TRBD1	.	CASSLVGQGRNEQFF	TGTGCCAGCAGCTTAGTGGGACAGGGGAGGAATGAGCAGTTCTTC
TRBV6-1	TRBJ2-3	.	few	CASPPSGRTDTQYF	TGTGCCAGCCCCCCCAGCGGACGCACAGATACGCAGTATTTT
TRBV4-1	TRBJ1-1	.	.	CASSQDKGQNTEAFF	TGCGCCAGCAGCCAAGATAAAGGGCAGAACACTGAAGCTTTCTTT
TRBV20-1	TRBJ1-1	TRBD1	.	CSAGDSQKGTEAFF	TGCAGTGCAGGGGACAGCCAAAAGGGTACTGAAGCTTTCTTT
TRBV30	TRBJ2-3	.	many	CAWSVRDASTDTQYF	TGTGCCTGGAGTGTACGGGACGCTAGCACAGATACGCAGTATTTT